Presented here are 17 T cell receptor beta chains from one specimen sequenced in a study of blood T cell repertoires in COVID-19. The assay was immunoSEQ multiplex PCR, and TCRdb's table has in-frame clones only and misses some. Among roughly 280,000 clones listed, 84% were seen once. The sample consisted of peripheral blood. All receptors derive from a man between 60 and 75 years old with acute or convalescent COVID-19.

V and J are TRBV7-3 and TRBJ2-1; D may be TRBD2 (6 bases). CDR1 and CDR2 from the germline V gene are SGHTA and FQGTGA. The CDR3 is 15 amino acids. V shed 6 bases and J shed 12 bases, with 24 bases lying between them. CDR3 nucleotides: TGTGCCAGCAGTCAAGCTGGCGGGACGACAATGTTGCAGTTCTTC. It yields the protein CASSQAGGTTMLQFF.

In its sample, this clone was seen a few times. The V and J genes are TRBV6-5 and TRBJ2-3; weak D call: TRBD2 (6 bases). The CDR3 sequence is 15 residues long. The germline V gene has CDR1 MNHEY and CDR2 SVGAGI. Deletions cut 6 bases from V and 0 bases from J, with 13 bases between. The CDR3 loop is CASSLGGTSTDTQYF. The CDR3 coding sequence is TGTGCCAGCAGCCTCGGGGGAACTAGCACAGATACGCAGTATTTT.

This chain joins TRBV12-3 or TRBV12-4 and TRBJ1-2; 7 bases map to TRBD1. The CDR3 sequence is 13 residues long. The V and J ends lost 3 bases and 4 bases, in that order; junction bases with no gene match: 2. The CDR3 sequence: CASSFTGVYGYTF. CDR3 bases: TGTGCCAGCAGTTTTACAGGGGTCTATGGCTACACCTTC.

The rearrangement joins TRBV11-2 to TRBJ2-7; 10 nucleotides agree with TRBD1. After removal of 2 bases from V and 4 bases from J, the junction contained 8 bases not matched to a gene. From germline, CDR1 is SGHAT and CDR2 FQNNGV. This CDR3 is built from 16 residues. The DNA for the CDR3 is TGTGCCAGCAGCTTACTGAGCGGGACAGGGGTATACGAGCAGTACTTC. Translating gives CASSLLSGTGVYEQYF.

The V and J genes are TRBV6-6 and TRBJ2-3; 7 bases line up with TRBD2. From germline, CDR1 is MNHNY and CDR2 SVGAGI (reference sequence). The junction had 6 bases not matched to a gene; V was cut back by 11 bases and J by 1 base. The CDR3 spans 13 residues. The CDR3 sequence is CACGGERTDTQYF. The CDR3, as DNA: TGTGCCTGTGGGGGGGAACGCACAGATACGCAGTATTTT.

The chain carries TRBV5-1 and TRBJ2-3; TRBD1 matches at 9 bases. CDR1 is SGHRS and CDR2 is YFSETQ in the germline V gene. The CDR3 length is 16 residues. J gave up 6 bases and V 8 bases, and 16 bases lay outside the gene matches. This chain's CDR3 is CASNPRGQGAGDTQYF. The CDR3 DNA follows: TGCGCCAGTAACCCCCGGGGACAGGGCGCTGGTGATACGCAGTATTTT.

V gene TRBV18 combines with J gene TRBJ2-7; TRBD2 might be the D (5 bases). V lost 1 base, J lost 5 bases, and 15 bases lay in between. The CDR3 runs to 15 residues. Germline assignment: CDR1 KGHSH and CDR2 LQKENI. In nucleotides, the CDR3 is TGTGCCAGCTCACCACGAGAGACTATTCGCCACGAGCAGTACTTC. It codes for CASSPRETIRHEQYF.

The rearrangement links TRBV7-3 to TRBJ2-2, with a weak D call TRBD2 (5 bases). The CDR3 runs 15 residues. The germline V gene encodes CDR1 SGHTA and CDR2 FQGTGA. With 5 bases removed from V and 4 bases from J, the gap between germline ends came to 14 bases. CDR3 DNA sequence: TGTGCCAGCAGCCGCGGGCGGTCAGGCACCGGGGAGCTGTTTTTT. Translation: CASSRGRSGTGELFF.

This clone was detected once. The rearrangement links TRBV3-1 (or the pseudogene TRBV3-2) to TRBJ1-2, with 9 bases identical to TRBD1. CDR1 is LGHDT, CDR2 YNNKEL, per germline (reference sequence). Germline trimming cut 3 bases from V and 5 bases from J; bases unmatched to any gene: 4. This CDR3 is 14 amino acids long. CDR3 loop: CASSHGTGNYGYTF. The CDR3 nucleotides read TGTGCCAGCAGCCATGGGACAGGGAATTATGGCTACACCTTC.

This clone was seen a handful of times. The chain uses TRBV4-3 and TRBJ2-7, with 14 bases that match TRBD2. This CDR3 has 15 residues. CDR1 is LGHNA, CDR2 YSLEER, per germline. V shed 4 bases and J 7 bases; nucleotides not matched to a gene: 6. CDR3 residues: CASSRGTSGSKEQYF. The CDR3 nucleotides read TGCGCCAGCAGCCGTGGGACTAGCGGGAGTAAAGAGCAGTACTTC.

The chain has TRBV27 and TRBJ1-2; D ambiguous. Germline CDR1 MNHEY, CDR2 SMNVEV (reference sequence). V was pared by 6 bases and J by 5 bases, with 13 bases between. The CDR3 extends over 13 amino acids. Here the CDR3 DNA reads TGTGCCAGCAGCCGGGGAGGGAGATATGGCTACACCTTC. It codes for CASSRGGRYGYTF.

The CDR3 here is CASSLGPDRTSTDTQYF. Written as DNA, the CDR3 is TGTGCCAGCAGCTTAGGCCCGGACAGGACTAGCACAGATACGCAGTATTTT. This chain uses TRBV7-9 with TRBJ2-3; TRBD1 matches at 7 bases. The CDR3 totals 17 residues. Looked up from germline, CDR1 is SEHNR and CDR2 is FQNEAQ (reference sequence). V trimming: 1 base; J trimming: 0 bases; junction bases outside the gene matches: 7.

The rearrangement joins TRBV9 to TRBJ2-1, with 8 bases that match TRBD1. The CDR3 is 18 residues long. Trimming removed 4 bases from V and 9 bases from J; junction bases left unmatched: 21. CDR1 SGDLS and CDR2 YYNGEE come from the germline V gene. CDR3 sequence (DNA): TGTGCCAGCAGCCCCCGGACAGGGAAAGATAGGTCCCTGGGTGAGCAGTTCTTC. This gives the protein CASSPRTGKDRSLGEQFF. The full variable domain, its missing parts supplied by reference TRBV9 and TRBJ2-1, is DSGVTQTPKHLITATGQRVTLRCSPRSGDLSVYWYQQSLDQGLQFLIQYYNGEERAKGNILERFSAQQFPDLHSELNLSSLELGDSALYFCASSPRTGKDRSLGEQFFGPGTRLTVL.

This rearrangement joins TRBV5-1 to TRBJ2-3; perhaps TRBD2 as D (6 bases). V was trimmed by 7 bases and J by 3 bases, leaving 18 bases between them. CDR3 length equals 15 residues. Germline assignment: CDR1 SGHRS and CDR2 YFSETQ. For the CDR3, the DNA is TGCGCCAGCCAGATAGGGGACTTCAGTACAGATACGCAGTATTTT. It is translated as CASQIGDFSTDTQYF. Combining the CDR3 with reference TRBV5-1 and TRBJ2-3 gives the whole variable domain KAGVTQTPRYLIKTRGQQVTLSCSPISGHRSVSWYQQTPGQGLQFLFEYFSETQRNKGNFPGRFSGRQFSNSRSEMNVSTLELGDSALYLCASQIGDFSTDTQYFGPGTRLTVL.

This clone has at least ten counts. This chain joins TRBV6-5 and TRBJ2-2; 7 bases are shared with TRBD2. The length of the CDR3 is 14 residues. CDR1 and CDR2 (germline): MNHEY, SVGAGI. The J segment lost 6 bases and the V segment lost 6 bases, leaving 7 bases of the junction unmatched. CDR3 nucleotide sequence: TGTGCCAGCAGCCTCACTAGCGAGGCCGGGGAGCTGTTTTTT. Protein product: CASSLTSEAGELFF.

CDR3 nucleotide sequence: TGTGCCAGCAGCGTAGGTACAAACTCCTACGAGCAGTACTTC. This encodes CASSVGTNSYEQYF. J is TRBJ2-7 and V is TRBV9; the D is unclear. Germline CDR1 reads SGDLS; CDR2 reads YYNGEE. V shed 0 bases and J shed 0 bases, with 7 bases lying between them. The CDR3 consists of 14 residues. Full variable domain (outside the CDR3, taken from reference TRBV9 and TRBJ2-7): DSGVTQTPKHLITATGQRVTLRCSPRSGDLSVYWYQQSLDQGLQFLIQYYNGEERAKGNILERFSAQQFPDLHSELNLSSLELGDSALYFCASSVGTNSYEQYFGPGTRLTVT.

This clone was seen only once. The chain is built from TRBV7-2 and TRBJ1-5; the match to TRBD1 covers 7 bases. Germline V gene sequence: CDR1 SGHTA, CDR2 FQGNSA. Trimming took 4 bases from V and 4 from J; bases not matched to a gene: 4. This CDR3 region has 14 residues. CDR3 coding DNA: TGTGCCAGCAGCTCCACAGGGGTTAATCAGCCCCAGCATTTT. This codes for CASSSTGVNQPQHF.